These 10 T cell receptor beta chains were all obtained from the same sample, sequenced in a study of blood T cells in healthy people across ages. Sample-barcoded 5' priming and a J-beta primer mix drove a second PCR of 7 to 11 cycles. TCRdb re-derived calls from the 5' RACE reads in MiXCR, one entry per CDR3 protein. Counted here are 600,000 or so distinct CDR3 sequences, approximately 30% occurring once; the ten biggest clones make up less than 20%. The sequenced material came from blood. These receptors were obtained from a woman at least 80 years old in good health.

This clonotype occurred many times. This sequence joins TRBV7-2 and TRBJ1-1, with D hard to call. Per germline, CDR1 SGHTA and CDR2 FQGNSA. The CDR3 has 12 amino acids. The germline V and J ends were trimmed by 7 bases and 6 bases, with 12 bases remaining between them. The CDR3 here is CASTEDGPEAFF. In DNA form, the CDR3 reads TGTGCCAGCACCGAAGACGGACCTGAAGCTTTCTTT.

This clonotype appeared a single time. Here the CDR3 reads CSVEAGPNYGYTF. The CDR3 DNA reads as TGCAGCGTTGAAGCAGGTCCTAACTATGGCTACACCTTC. The rearrangement joins TRBV29-1 to TRBJ1-2, with unresolved D. CDR1 SQVTM and CDR2 ANQGSEA come from the germline V gene. CDR3 length equals 13 residues. V lost 1 base to trimming and J lost 0 bases, with 6 bases between them. Using reference TRBV29-1 and TRBJ1-2 for the parts outside the CDR3, the full variable domain is SAVISQKPSRDICQRGTSLTIQCQVDSQVTMMFWYRQQPGQSLTLIATANQGSEATYESGFVIDKFPISRPNLTFSTLTVSNMSPEDSSIYLCSVEAGPNYGYTFGSGTRLTVV.

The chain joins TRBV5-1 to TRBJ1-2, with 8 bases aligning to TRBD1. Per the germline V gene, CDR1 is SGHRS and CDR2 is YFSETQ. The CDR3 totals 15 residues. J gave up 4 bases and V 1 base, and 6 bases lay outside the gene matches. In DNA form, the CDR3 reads TGCGCCAGCAGCTTGCCCGGGACAGGACTCTATGGCTACACCTTC. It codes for CASSLPGTGLYGYTF.

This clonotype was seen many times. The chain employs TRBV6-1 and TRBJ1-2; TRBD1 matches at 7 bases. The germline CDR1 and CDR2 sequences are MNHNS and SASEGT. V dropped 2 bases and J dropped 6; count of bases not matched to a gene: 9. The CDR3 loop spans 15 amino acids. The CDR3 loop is CASSERQGNRHGYTF. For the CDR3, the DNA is TGTGCCAGCAGTGAACGACAGGGTAATAGACATGGCTACACCTTC.

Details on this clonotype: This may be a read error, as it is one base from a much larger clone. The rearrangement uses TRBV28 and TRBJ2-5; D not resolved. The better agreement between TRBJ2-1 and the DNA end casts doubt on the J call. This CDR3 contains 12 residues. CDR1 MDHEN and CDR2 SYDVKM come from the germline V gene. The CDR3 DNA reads TGTGCCAGCACGGACGGCCAAGAGACCCAGTTCTTC. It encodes CASTDGQETQFF.

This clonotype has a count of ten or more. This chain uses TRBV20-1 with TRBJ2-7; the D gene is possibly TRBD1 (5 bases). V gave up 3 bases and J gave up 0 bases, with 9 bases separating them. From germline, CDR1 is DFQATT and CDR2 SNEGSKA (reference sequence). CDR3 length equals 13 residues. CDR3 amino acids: CSASWGNSYEQYF. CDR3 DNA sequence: TGCAGTGCTAGTTGGGGCAACTCCTACGAGCAGTACTTC.

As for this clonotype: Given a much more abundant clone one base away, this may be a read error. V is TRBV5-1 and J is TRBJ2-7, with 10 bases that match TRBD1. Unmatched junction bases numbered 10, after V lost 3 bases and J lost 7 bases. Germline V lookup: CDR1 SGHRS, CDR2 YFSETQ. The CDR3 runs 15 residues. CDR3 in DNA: TGCGCCAGCAGCTCGTCGACAGGGGGCGGCAATGAGCAGTACTTC. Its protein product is CASSSSTGGGNEQYF.

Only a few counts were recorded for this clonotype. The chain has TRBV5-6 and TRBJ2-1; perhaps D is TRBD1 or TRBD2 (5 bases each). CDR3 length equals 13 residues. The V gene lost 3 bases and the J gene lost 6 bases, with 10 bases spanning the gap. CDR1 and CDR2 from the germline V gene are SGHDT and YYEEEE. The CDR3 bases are TGTGCCAGCAGCTGGGGACGCGTCAATGAGCAGTTCTTC. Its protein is CASSWGRVNEQFF.

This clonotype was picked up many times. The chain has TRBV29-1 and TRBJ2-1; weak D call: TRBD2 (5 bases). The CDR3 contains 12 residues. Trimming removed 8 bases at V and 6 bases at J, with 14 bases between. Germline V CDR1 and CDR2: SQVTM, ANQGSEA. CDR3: CSPAMGANEQFF. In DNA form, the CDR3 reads TGCAGCCCCGCGATGGGAGCCAATGAGCAGTTCTTC.

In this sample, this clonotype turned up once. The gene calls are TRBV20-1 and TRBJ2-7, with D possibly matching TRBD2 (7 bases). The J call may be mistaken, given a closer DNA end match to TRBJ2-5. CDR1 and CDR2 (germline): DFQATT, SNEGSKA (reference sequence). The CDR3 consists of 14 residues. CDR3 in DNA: TGCAGTGCTAGGTGGCGGGGGCCACAAGAGACCCAGTACTTC. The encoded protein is CSARWRGPQETQYF.